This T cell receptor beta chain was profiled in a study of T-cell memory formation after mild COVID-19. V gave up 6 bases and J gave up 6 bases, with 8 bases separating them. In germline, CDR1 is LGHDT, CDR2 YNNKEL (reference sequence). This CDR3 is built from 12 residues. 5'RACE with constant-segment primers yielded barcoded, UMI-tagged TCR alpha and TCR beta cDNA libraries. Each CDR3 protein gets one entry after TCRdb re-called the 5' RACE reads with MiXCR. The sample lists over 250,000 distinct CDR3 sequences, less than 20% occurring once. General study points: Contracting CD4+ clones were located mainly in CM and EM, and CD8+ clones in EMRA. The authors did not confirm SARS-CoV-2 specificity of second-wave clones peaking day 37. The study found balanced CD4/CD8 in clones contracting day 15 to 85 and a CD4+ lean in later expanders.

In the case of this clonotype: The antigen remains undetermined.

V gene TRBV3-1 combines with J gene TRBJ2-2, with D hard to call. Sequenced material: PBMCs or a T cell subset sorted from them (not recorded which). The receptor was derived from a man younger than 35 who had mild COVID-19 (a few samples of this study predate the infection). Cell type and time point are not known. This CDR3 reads CASSLFAGELFF. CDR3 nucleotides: TGTGCCAGCAGTCTCTTCGCCGGGGAGCTGTTTTTT.